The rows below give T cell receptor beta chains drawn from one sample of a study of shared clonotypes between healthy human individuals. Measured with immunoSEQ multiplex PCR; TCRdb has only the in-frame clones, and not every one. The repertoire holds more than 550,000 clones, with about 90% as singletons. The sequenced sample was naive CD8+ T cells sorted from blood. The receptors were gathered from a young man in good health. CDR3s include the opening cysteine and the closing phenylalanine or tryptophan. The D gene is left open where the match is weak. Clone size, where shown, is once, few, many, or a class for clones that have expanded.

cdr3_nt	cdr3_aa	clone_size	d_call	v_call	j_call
TGCGCCAGCAGCCACCTAGCGGGAGCAGGCGAGCAGTACTTC	CASSHLAGAGEQYF	NA	TRBD2	TRBV4-1	TRBJ2-7
TGTGCCAGTAGTACCGGGACTGGTCAAGAGACCCAGTACTTC	CASSTGTGQETQYF	NA	NA	TRBV19	TRBJ2-5
TGTGCCAGCAGCACTCCGGGAGGCTCGGACATTCAGTACTTC	CASSTPGGSDIQYF	NA	TRBD2	TRBV13	TRBJ2-4
TGTGCCAGCAGCCCCTATGCGGGGTTTGACGCAGATACGCAGTATTTT	CASSPYAGFDADTQYF	many	NA	TRBV14	TRBJ2-3
TGTGCCAGCAGTTTCTCTCTTGCTAGCGCAACCTACGAGCAGTACTTC	CASSFSLASATYEQYF	NA	NA	TRBV27	TRBJ2-7
TGTGCCAGCAGGGGGGGGACAGGGCGATTGTACGAGCAGTACTTC	CASRGGTGRLYEQYF	NA	TRBD1	TRBV28	TRBJ2-7
TGTGCCAGCAGCAAAGGACTAGGTGTAAATGAGCAGTTCTTC	CASSKGLGVNEQFF	NA	TRBD2	TRBV7-6	TRBJ2-1
TGCGCCAGCAGCCAAGAACCCCCTAGCGGGTACTCCTACGAGCAGTACTTC	CASSQEPPSGYSYEQYF	NA	TRBD2	TRBV4-3	TRBJ2-7
TGTGCCAGCAGTTCCGGGACACAGGACTGGTACAATGAGCAGTTCTTC	CASSSGTQDWYNEQFF	NA	NA	TRBV28	TRBJ2-1
TGTGCCAGCAGCTTAGGTCACAGGACTGGGCGGAATGAGCAGTTCTTC	CASSLGHRTGRNEQFF	NA	NA	TRBV7-6	TRBJ2-1
TGTGCCAGCAGTCTTACAGGGGGACGGTTCGAGCAGTACTTC	CASSLTGGRFEQYF	NA	TRBD1	TRBV28	TRBJ2-7
TGTGCCAGCAGCCCCATGGGGGCGGGGCAAGAGACCCAGTACTTC	CASSPMGAGQETQYF	NA	NA	TRBV5-4	TRBJ2-5
TGTGCCAGCAGCTTAGGAGGGGTATGGGGGAGGGCGGCCTACGAGCAGTACTTC	CASSLGGVWGRAAYEQYF	once	TRBD2	TRBV7-8	TRBJ2-7
TGTGCCTGGGAGAAGGCACAGGGGAGTATCGAGCAGTACTTC	CAWEKAQGSIEQYF	NA	TRBD1	TRBV30	TRBJ2-7
TGTGCCAGCAGCTTCCCAGGGGTTACCACTGAAGCTTTCTTT	CASSFPGVTTEAFF	NA	NA	TRBV5-4	TRBJ1-1
TGTGCCAGTAGTATAGGCGACAGGGGGGAATCCTACAATGAGCAGTTCTTC	CASSIGDRGESYNEQFF	few	TRBD1	TRBV19	TRBJ2-1
TGTGCCAGCAGGAAGGACATCCTGGGGGAGCTGTTTTTT	CASRKDILGELFF	NA	NA	TRBV5-4	TRBJ2-2